The source of this T cell receptor (beta chain) is a study of a mutant IDH1 vaccine in newly diagnosed glioma. Overall study context: Patients' prior therapy spanned radiotherapy, temozolomide, or both; most underwent both. General observations from the study: Altogether, almost 95% of patients exhibited vaccine-induced immune responses. With respect to changes in top peripheral T cell clonotypes, pseudoprogression seemed unrelated.

This sample's time point: baseline, week 1 (first vaccination visit). The treatment denotes: pre-vaccination baseline after standard-of-care therapy. The protocol was immunoSEQ multiplex PCR, while the TCRdb copy is restricted to in-frame clones and leaves out a portion. The data contain around 67,000 clones, around 80% of them singletons. On this clone: Its antigen is unidentified.

This material consisted of peripheral blood mononuclear cells (PBMCs), taken from a glioma patient treated with radiotherapy, temozolomide or both. This receptor was obtained from a young woman with glioma. Some clones in this sample may be carry-over from other donors' samples.

Here the CDR3 DNA reads TGTGCCTGGCTGCCCTCTGGAAACACCATATATTTT. Its protein product is CAWLPSGNTIYF. The chain employs TRBV30 and TRBJ1-3; D not resolved. Per the germline V gene, CDR1 is GTSNPN and CDR2 is SVGIG (reference sequence). Trimming cost V 5 bases and J 0 bases, with 5 bases left between them. This CDR3 contains 12 residues.